This T cell receptor beta chain originates from a study of OX40 agonist ivuxolimab in advanced cancers. About the research overall: The dose-escalation cohort had hepatocellular carcinoma, melanoma, renal cell or head and neck cancer. The group had a mean age of 60 years, ranged from about 20 to 80, and was just under 85% male. Three patients showed partial responses: one hepatocellular carcinoma and two cutaneous melanoma cases.

The length of the CDR3 is 13 residues. Germline CDR1 and CDR2: MNHNS and SASEGT. V was pared by 6 bases and J by 5 bases, with 6 bases of the junction left unmatched. Clones were sequenced by immunoSEQ multiplex PCR, and TCRdb holds only the in-frame ones, with some missing. The sample includes around 81,000 clones, 85% to 90% of them seen just once. The specimen was CD4+ or CD8+ T cells sorted from blood, collected in a trial of the OX40 agonist ivuxolimab. The sequence was collected from an adult with an advanced solid tumor such as melanoma, head and neck, liver or kidney cancer. The J gene is TRBJ1-1, the V gene TRBV6-1, with TRBD1 identical over 7 bases. The CDR3 region has the DNA TGTGCCAGCAGCAACAGGGGACAGACTGAAGCTTTCTTT. This sequence encodes CASSNRGQTEAFF.